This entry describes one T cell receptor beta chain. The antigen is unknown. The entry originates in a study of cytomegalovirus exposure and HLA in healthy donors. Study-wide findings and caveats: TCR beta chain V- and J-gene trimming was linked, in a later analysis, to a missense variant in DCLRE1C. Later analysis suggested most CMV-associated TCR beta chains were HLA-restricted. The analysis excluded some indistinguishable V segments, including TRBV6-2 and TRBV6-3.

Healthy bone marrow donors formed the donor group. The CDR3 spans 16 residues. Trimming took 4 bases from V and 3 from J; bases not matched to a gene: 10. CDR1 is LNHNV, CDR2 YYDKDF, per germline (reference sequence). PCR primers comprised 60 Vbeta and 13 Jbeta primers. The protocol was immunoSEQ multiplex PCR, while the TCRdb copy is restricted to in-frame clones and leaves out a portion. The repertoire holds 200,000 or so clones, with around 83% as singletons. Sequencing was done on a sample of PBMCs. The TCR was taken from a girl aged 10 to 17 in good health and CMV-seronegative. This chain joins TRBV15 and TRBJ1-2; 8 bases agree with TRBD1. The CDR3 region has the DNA TGTGCCACCAGCAAGCCGGGACAGGATATGGACTATGGCTACACCTTC. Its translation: CATSKPGQDMDYGYTF.